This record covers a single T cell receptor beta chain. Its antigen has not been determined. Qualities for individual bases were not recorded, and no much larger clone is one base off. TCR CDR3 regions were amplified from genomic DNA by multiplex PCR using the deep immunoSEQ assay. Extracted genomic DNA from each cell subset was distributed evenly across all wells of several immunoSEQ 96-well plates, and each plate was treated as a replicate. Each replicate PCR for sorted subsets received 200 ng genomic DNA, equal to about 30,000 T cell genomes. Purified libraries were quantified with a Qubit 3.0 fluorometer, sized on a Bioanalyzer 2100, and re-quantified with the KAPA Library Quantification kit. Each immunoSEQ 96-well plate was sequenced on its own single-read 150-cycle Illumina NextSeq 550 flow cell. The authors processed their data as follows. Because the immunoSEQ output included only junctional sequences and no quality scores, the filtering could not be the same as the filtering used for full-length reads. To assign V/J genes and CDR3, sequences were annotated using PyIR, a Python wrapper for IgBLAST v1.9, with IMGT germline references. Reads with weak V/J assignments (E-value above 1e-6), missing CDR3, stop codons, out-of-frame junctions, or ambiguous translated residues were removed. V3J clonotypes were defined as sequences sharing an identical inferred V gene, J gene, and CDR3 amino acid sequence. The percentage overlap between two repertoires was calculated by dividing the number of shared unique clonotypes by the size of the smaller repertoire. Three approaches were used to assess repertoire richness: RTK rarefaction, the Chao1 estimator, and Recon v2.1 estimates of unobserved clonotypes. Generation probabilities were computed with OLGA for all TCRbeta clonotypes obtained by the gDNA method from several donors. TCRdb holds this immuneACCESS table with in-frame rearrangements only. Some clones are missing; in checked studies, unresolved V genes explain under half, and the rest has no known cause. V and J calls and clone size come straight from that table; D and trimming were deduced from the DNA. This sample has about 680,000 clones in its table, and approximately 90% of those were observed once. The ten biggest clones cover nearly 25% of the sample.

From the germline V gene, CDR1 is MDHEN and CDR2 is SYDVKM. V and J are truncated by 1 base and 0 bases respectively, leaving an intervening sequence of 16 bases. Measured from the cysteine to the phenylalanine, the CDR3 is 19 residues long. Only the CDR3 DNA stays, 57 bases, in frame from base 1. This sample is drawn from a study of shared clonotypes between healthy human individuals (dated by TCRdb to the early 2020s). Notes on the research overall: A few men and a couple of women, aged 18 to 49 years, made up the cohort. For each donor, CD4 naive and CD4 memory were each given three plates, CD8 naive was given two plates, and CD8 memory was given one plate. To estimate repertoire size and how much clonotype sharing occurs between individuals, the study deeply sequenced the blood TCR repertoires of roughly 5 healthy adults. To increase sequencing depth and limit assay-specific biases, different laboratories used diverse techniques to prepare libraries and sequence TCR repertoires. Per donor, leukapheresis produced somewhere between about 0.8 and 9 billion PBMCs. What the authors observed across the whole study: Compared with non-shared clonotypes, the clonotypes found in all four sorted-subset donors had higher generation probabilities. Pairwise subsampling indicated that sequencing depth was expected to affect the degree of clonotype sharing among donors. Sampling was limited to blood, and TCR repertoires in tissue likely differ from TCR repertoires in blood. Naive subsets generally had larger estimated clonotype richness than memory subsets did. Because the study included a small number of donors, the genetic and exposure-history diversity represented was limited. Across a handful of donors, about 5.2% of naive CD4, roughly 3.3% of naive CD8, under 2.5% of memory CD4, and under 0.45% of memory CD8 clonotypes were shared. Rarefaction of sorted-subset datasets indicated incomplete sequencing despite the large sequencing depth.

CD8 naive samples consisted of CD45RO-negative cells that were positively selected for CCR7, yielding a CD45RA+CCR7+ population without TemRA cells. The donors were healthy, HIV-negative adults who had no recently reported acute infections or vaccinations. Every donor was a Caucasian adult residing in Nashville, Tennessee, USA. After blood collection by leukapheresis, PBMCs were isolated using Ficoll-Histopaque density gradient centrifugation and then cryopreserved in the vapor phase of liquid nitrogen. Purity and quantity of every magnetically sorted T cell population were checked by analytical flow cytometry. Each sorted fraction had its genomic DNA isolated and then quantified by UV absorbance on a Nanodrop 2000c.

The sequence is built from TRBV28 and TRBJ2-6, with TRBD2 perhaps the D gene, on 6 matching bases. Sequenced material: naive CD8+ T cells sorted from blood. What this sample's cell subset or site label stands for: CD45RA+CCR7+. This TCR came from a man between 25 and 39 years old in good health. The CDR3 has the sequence CASSLSLGAGLSGANVLTF. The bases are TGTGCCAGCAGTTTATCCCTAGGTGCGGGACTCTCTGGGGCCAACGTCCTGACTTTC.